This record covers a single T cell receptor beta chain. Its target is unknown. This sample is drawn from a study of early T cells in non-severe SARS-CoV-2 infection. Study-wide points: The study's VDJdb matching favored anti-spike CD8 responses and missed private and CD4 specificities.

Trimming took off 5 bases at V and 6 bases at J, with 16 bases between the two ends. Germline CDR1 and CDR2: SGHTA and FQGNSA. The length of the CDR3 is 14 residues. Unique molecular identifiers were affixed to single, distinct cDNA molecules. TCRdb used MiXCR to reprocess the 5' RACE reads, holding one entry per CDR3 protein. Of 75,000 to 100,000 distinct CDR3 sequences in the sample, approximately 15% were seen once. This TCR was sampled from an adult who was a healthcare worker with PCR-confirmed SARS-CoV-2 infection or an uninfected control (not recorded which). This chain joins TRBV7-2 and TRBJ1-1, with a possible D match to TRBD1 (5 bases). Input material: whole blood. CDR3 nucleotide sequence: TGTGCCAGCAGCCGGGACTCATTCCTCGCTGAAGCTTTCTTT. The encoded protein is CASSRDSFLAEAFF.